Following are 32 T cell receptor beta chains from one sample sequenced in a study of control samples from healthy donors and cancer patients. Clones were sequenced by immunoSEQ multiplex PCR, and TCRdb holds only the in-frame ones, with some missing. The sample carries roughly 130,000 clones, roughly 92% recorded once. Sequenced input: blood. These receptors were obtained from a man between 25 and 39 years old in good health.

The V call is TRBV29-1, the J call TRBJ2-2, with 10 bases aligning to TRBD2. CDR3 length: 15 residues. CDR1 is SQVTM, CDR2 ANQGSEA, per germline. V trimming: 6 bases; J trimming: 8 bases; junction bases outside the gene matches: 12. CDR3 residues: CSVVGLAERGGELFF. CDR3 DNA sequence: TGCAGCGTGGTAGGACTAGCGGAAAGGGGAGGGGAGCTGTTTTTT.

V is TRBV7-9 and J is TRBJ2-2; 9 nucleotides agree with TRBD1. V gave up 5 bases and J gave up 6 bases; unmatched junction bases: 16. This CDR3 is built from 18 residues. Germline V gene lookup returns CDR1 SEHNR and CDR2 FQNEAQ (reference sequence). The CDR3 sequence is CASSPQVWDRDGPGELFF. Here the CDR3 DNA reads TGTGCCAGCAGCCCCCAGGTCTGGGACAGGGATGGTCCCGGGGAGCTGTTTTTT.

The genes are TRBV3-1 (or the pseudogene TRBV3-2) and TRBJ2-1; D ambiguous. Per germline, CDR1 LGHDT and CDR2 YNNKEL (reference sequence). The CDR3 covers 13 residues. Trimming pared 6 bases from V and 6 bases from J, leaving 12 bases between. The CDR3 region has the DNA TGTGCCAGCAGGAGCTTTGTGGGCAATGAGCAGTTCTTC. As protein: CASRSFVGNEQFF.

This clone has a single count. The chain links TRBV19 to TRBJ2-2; 11 bases fit TRBD2. Germline loops: CDR1 LNHDA, CDR2 SQIVND (reference sequence). With 2 bases clipped from V and 2 bases from J, the junction kept 10 bases outside the gene matches. The CDR3 totals 19 residues. The CDR3 nucleotides are TGTGCCAGTAGTATAAAGCTAGCGGGGGGTTTCCTCAACACCGGGGAGCTGTTTTTT. It yields the protein CASSIKLAGGFLNTGELFF.

In this sample, this clone turned up a few times. This chain uses TRBV2 with TRBJ1-2; 7 bases fit TRBD1. V lost 3 bases to trimming and J lost 2 bases; unmatched junction nucleotides: 6. The CDR3 has 15 amino acids. CDR1 is SNHLY, CDR2 FYNNEI, per germline. The CDR3 protein is CASSDRARGNYGYTF. CDR3 DNA sequence: TGTGCCAGCAGTGATAGGGCCAGGGGGAACTATGGCTACACCTTC.

The chain links TRBV5-1 to TRBJ2-1; 8 bases are shared with TRBD1. The CDR3 is 15 residues long. The germline V gene encodes CDR1 SGHRS and CDR2 YFSETQ. V lost 6 bases, J lost 1 base, and 6 bases stayed unmatched. The CDR3 sequence is CASTPRQGSYNEQFF. In DNA form, the CDR3 reads TGCGCCAGCACCCCCCGACAGGGGTCCTACAATGAGCAGTTCTTC.

A remark on this clone: Other nucleotide sequences in the sample specify the same CDR3. The chain employs TRBV28 and TRBJ2-7; either TRBD1 or TRBD2 may fit D (7 bases each). Deletions cut 3 bases from V and 4 bases from J, with 22 bases between. Germline V gene lookup returns CDR1 MDHEN and CDR2 SYDVKM. There are 17 residues in the CDR3. The CDR3: CASSFPRGQGGGYEQYF. In nucleotides, the CDR3 is TGTGCCAGCAGTTTCCCCCGGGGGCAGGGGGGAGGGTACGAGCAGTACTTC.

The V and J genes are TRBV28 and TRBJ1-4; no definite D call. Looked up from germline, CDR1 is MDHEN and CDR2 is SYDVKM. This CDR3 has 17 amino acids. Trimming pared 3 bases from V and 0 bases from J, leaving 14 bases between. The CDR3 is CASSLGKKIATNEKLFF. Here the CDR3 DNA reads TGTGCCAGCAGTTTGGGGAAGAAAATTGCAACTAATGAAAAACTGTTTTTT.

The V and J genes are TRBV5-4 and TRBJ2-3; D ambiguous. The V gene's germline CDR1 is SGHNT and CDR2 YYREEE (reference sequence). The germline V and J ends were trimmed by 4 bases and 7 bases, with 13 bases remaining between them. The CDR3 spans 13 residues. CDR3 coding DNA: TGTGCCAGCAGCGAGGTACAGCTTCATACGCAGTATTTT. It codes for CASSEVQLHTQYF.

The chain couples TRBV23-1 to TRBJ2-5, with D tentatively TRBD1 (7 bases). TRBV23-1 is identified as an open reading frame with a role that is uncertain. The CDR3 sequence is 16 residues long. V lost 0 bases and J 7 bases, leaving 18 bases between the germline ends. CDR3: CASSQSRGDGEVTQYF. CDR3 bases: TGCGCCAGCAGTCAATCCAGGGGGGATGGGGAGGTGACCCAGTACTTC.

The chain recombines TRBV27 with TRBJ1-3; a possible D gene is TRBD1 (5 bases). The germline CDR1 and CDR2 sequences are MNHEY and SMNVEV (reference sequence). V lost 4 bases and J lost 2, with 12 bases in between. CDR3 length equals 15 residues. The CDR3 sequence: CASSYGTIPGNTIYF. For the CDR3, the DNA is TGTGCCAGCAGTTATGGGACCATCCCTGGAAACACCATATATTTT.

This clone appeared once. V is TRBV7-2 and J is TRBJ2-3; 8 bases agree with TRBD1. This CDR3 has 16 residues. Germline CDR1 and CDR2: SGHTA and FQGNSA. V was pared by 6 bases and J by 1 base, with 9 bases of the junction left unmatched. DNA for the CDR3: TGTGCCAGCAGTCCACAGGGGGGCCCCCGCACAGATACGCAGTATTTT. Translation: CASSPQGGPRTDTQYF.

The chain combines TRBV10-3 with TRBJ2-5; TRBD1 agrees at 8 bases. Trimming removed 4 bases from V and 4 bases from J; junction bases left unmatched: 2. The CDR3 has 13 residues. Germline V gene data show CDR1 as ENHRY and CDR2 as SYGVKD. The DNA for the CDR3 is TGTGCCATCAGTGGACAGGGGAGAGAGACCCAGTACTTC. It yields the protein CAISGQGRETQYF.

This chain uses TRBV6-5 with TRBJ2-1; D not resolved. The length of the CDR3 is 15 residues. Germline V CDR1 and CDR2: MNHEY, SVGAGI. V gave up 8 bases and J gave up 8 bases, with 22 bases separating them. The CDR3 DNA sequence: TGTGCCAGCTCTATACTTGCTTTTTCTGGCGATGAGCAGTTCTTC. Translated, it gives CASSILAFSGDEQFF.

V usage is TRBV7-2 and J usage is TRBJ1-5; 8 bases fit TRBD1. Per germline, CDR1 SGHTA and CDR2 FQGNSA. V lost 5 bases and J lost 4; bases outside the gene matches: 4. The CDR3 spans 14 residues. CDR3 nucleotides: TGTGCCAGCAGCCCAGGGGGCCAGAATCAGCCCCAGCATTTT. Its protein product is CASSPGGQNQPQHF. The full variable domain, with the rest looked up from reference TRBV7-2 and TRBJ1-5, is GAGVSQSPSNKVTEKGKDVELRCDPISGHTALYWYRQSLGQGLEFLIYFQGNSAPDKSGLPSDRFSAERTGGSVSTLTIQRTQQEDSAVYLCASSPGGQNQPQHFGDGTRLSIL.

This rearrangement joins TRBV19 to TRBJ1-6; D gene ambiguous. This CDR3 contains 15 residues. Germline V lookup: CDR1 LNHDA, CDR2 SQIVND (reference sequence). V gave up 8 bases and J gave up 9 bases, with 20 bases separating them. CDR3 in DNA: TGTGCCAGTTCCCCGGCGGGCCACTATCCTTCACCCCTCCACTTT. Amino acids: CASSPAGHYPSPLHF.

This clone showed up just once. The V call is TRBV18, the J call TRBJ1-5; D unclear. This CDR3 region has 15 residues. The V end lost 2 bases, the J end lost 2 bases, and 10 bases lay between the germline ends. Germline-derived CDR1 and CDR2 are KGHSH and LQKENI. The CDR3 sequence: CASSPDWGGNQPQHF. The DNA of the CDR3 is TGTGCCAGCTCACCAGACTGGGGAGGCAATCAGCCCCAGCATTTT. The full variable domain, completed using reference TRBV18 and TRBJ1-5, is NAGVMQNPRHLVRRRGQEARLRCSPMKGHSHVYWYRQLPEEGLKFMVYLQKENIIDESGMPKERFSAEFPKEGPSILRIQQVVRGDSAAYFCASSPDWGGNQPQHFGDGTRLSIL.

This chain joins TRBV6-2 or TRBV6-3 and TRBJ2-1; TRBD2 might be the D (5 bases). V lost 0 bases and J 4 bases, leaving 13 bases between the germline ends. CDR3 length: 16 residues. Germline CDR1 reads MNHEY; CDR2 reads SVGEGT. This CDR3 reads CASSYSVAHGYNEQFF. The CDR3 DNA sequence: TGTGCCAGCAGTTACTCGGTAGCGCACGGTTACAATGAGCAGTTCTTC.

The rearrangement links TRBV27 to TRBJ2-3; the D gene is possibly TRBD2 (6 bases). The V gene's germline CDR1 is MNHEY and CDR2 SMNVEV (reference sequence). Trimming shortened V by 6 bases and J by 1 base, and 11 bases separated the two germline ends. The CDR3 spans 14 residues. The CDR3 loop reads CASRWAGRTDTQYF. The CDR3 region has the DNA TGTGCCAGCAGATGGGCGGGGCGCACAGATACGCAGTATTTT.

This clone came up once. This sequence joins TRBV28 and TRBJ1-4; D might be TRBD1 (5 bases). In germline, CDR1 is MDHEN, CDR2 SYDVKM. This CDR3 region has 14 residues. V dropped 0 bases and J dropped 7 bases, with 9 bases sitting between them. The CDR3 DNA sequence: TGTGCCAGCAGTTTATGGCAGGGAGGTGAAAAACTGTTTTTT. Translated: CASSLWQGGEKLFF.

The CDR3 protein is CASSHTSDSSYEQYF. DNA of the CDR3: TGTGCCAGCAGCCATACCTCCGACTCCTCCTACGAGCAGTACTTC. V and J are TRBV3-1 (or the pseudogene TRBV3-2) and TRBJ2-7; no clear D. The CDR3 runs to 15 residues. Looked up from germline, CDR1 is LGHDT and CDR2 is YNNKEL (reference sequence). The V and J ends lost 3 bases and 0 bases respectively, with 12 bases between them.

The chain recombines TRBV6-6 with TRBJ2-1; D unclear. V lost 0 bases and J 8 bases, leaving 8 bases between the germline ends. The CDR3 consists of 13 residues. From germline, CDR1 is MNHNY and CDR2 SVGAGI (reference sequence). The DNA for the CDR3 is TGTGCCAGCAGTTACTCGAATAGCTATGAGCAGTTCTTC. Protein product: CASSYSNSYEQFF.

The chain uses TRBV28 and TRBJ1-5; 10 bases agree with TRBD1. V gave up 6 bases and J gave up 3 bases; unmatched junction bases: 14. The CDR3 covers 18 residues. CDR1 and CDR2 from the germline V gene are MDHEN and SYDVKM. CDR3 nucleotide sequence: TGTGCCAGCAGACGCTTTGGTAGGGACAGGGGATTCAATCAGCCCCAGCATTTT. Protein product: CASRRFGRDRGFNQPQHF.

The chain uses TRBV30 and TRBJ1-1, with 8 bases identical to TRBD1. Germline V gene data show CDR1 as GTSNPN and CDR2 as SVGIG (reference sequence). The CDR3 has 13 amino acids. V lost 4 bases to trimming and J lost 4 bases; unmatched junction nucleotides: 5. CDR3 sequence reads: CAWITTGGTEAFF. The CDR3, as DNA: TGTGCCTGGATTACAACAGGGGGCACTGAAGCTTTCTTT.

The chain carries TRBV9 and TRBJ2-2; 8 bases are a match to TRBD1. CDR3 length: 15 residues. Germline-derived CDR1 and CDR2 are SGDLS and YYNGEE. The trim removed 3 bases at V and 4 bases at J, leaving 5 bases unmatched. This CDR3 is CASSAPGTGTGELFF. As DNA, the CDR3 is TGTGCCAGCAGCGCCCCAGGGACAGGCACCGGGGAGCTGTTTTTT.

The chain links TRBV28 to TRBJ1-1, with 7 bases that match TRBD1. CDR3 length equals 16 residues. The ends lost 6 bases at V and 2 bases at J; junction bases unmatched: 12. Germline-derived CDR1 and CDR2 are MDHEN and SYDVKM. CDR3 DNA: TGTGCCAGCAGCTCCGGACAGGTGGGGGGAAACACTGAAGCTTTCTTT. It yields the protein CASSSGQVGGNTEAFF. The whole variable domain, remainder taken from reference TRBV28 and TRBJ1-1, is DVKVTQSSRYLVKRTGEKVFLECVQDMDHENMFWYRQDPGLGLRLIYFSYDVKMKEKGDIPEGYSVSREKKERFSLILESASTNQTSMYLCASSSGQVGGNTEAFFGQGTRLTVV.

This clone was counted once. This rearrangement joins TRBV27 to TRBJ1-5, with D uncertain. Germline lookup yields CDR1 MNHEY and CDR2 SMNVEV (reference sequence). Trimming shortened V by 6 bases and J by 0 bases, and 12 bases separated the two germline ends. The CDR3 totals 15 residues. CDR3 region: CASSPQETSNQPQHF. The CDR3 DNA reads as TGTGCCAGCAGCCCTCAAGAGACTAGCAATCAGCCCCAGCATTTT.

The V and J genes are TRBV7-8 and TRBJ1-3; maybe TRBD1 (5 bases). This CDR3 spans 18 amino acids. The germline gives CDR1 SGHVS, CDR2 FQNEAQ. Trimming cost V 7 bases and J 4 bases, with 26 bases left between them. The CDR3 sequence: CASKSSAIGVVGGNTIYF. In DNA, the CDR3 is TGTGCCAGCAAGTCCTCCGCTATAGGGGTTGTGGGAGGAAACACCATATATTTT.

V usage is TRBV7-2 and J usage is TRBJ2-5; D not certain. The CDR3 totals 15 residues. Germline V gene lookup returns CDR1 SGHTA and CDR2 FQGNSA. V was clipped by 0 bases and J by 5 bases, with 13 bases between them. The CDR3 here is CASSLAPQPWETQYF. Here the CDR3 DNA reads TGTGCCAGCAGCTTAGCCCCCCAACCCTGGGAGACCCAGTACTTC.

The V and J genes are TRBV7-6 and TRBJ2-3; 12 bases align to TRBD2. The CDR3 covers 17 residues. The germline CDR1 and CDR2 sequences are SGHVS and FNYEAQ. V shed 5 bases, J shed 5 bases, and the junction held 11 bases outside the gene matches. CDR3 protein: CASSISLGLAGRDTQYF. Here the CDR3 DNA reads TGTGCCAGCAGCATAAGCCTGGGACTAGCGGGTAGAGATACGCAGTATTTT.

CDR3 nucleotides: TGTGCCAGCAGCTACAGAAACAATCAGCCCCAGCATTTT. Translation: CASSYRNNQPQHF. V gene TRBV7-2 combines with J gene TRBJ1-5; no reliable D call. Germline V gives CDR1 SGHTA, CDR2 FQGNSA. Trimming pared 4 bases from V and 3 bases from J, leaving 7 bases between. The CDR3 consists of 13 residues.

The chain combines TRBV6-5 with TRBJ2-1, with TRBD2 identical over 13 bases. The junction had 9 bases not matched to a gene; V was cut back by 7 bases and J by 9 bases. CDR3 length: 15 amino acids. Germline CDR1 MNHEY, CDR2 SVGAGI. CDR3 DNA sequence: TGTGCCAGCAACGTACTAGCGGGAGGGGGGGGTGAGCAGTTCTTC. It encodes CASNVLAGGGGEQFF.